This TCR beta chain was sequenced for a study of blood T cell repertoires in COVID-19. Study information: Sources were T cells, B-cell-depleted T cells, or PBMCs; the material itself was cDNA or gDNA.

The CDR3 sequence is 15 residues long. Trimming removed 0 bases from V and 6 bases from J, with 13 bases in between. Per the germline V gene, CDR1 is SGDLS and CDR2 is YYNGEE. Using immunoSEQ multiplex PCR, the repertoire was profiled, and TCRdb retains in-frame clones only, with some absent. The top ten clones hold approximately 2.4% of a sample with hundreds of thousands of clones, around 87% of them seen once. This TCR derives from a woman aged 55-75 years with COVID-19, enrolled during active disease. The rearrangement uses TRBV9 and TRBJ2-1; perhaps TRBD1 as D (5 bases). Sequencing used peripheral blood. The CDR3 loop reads CASSVVAGQGNEQFF. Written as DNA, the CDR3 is TGTGCCAGCAGCGTAGTTGCAGGGCAGGGCAATGAGCAGTTCTTC.